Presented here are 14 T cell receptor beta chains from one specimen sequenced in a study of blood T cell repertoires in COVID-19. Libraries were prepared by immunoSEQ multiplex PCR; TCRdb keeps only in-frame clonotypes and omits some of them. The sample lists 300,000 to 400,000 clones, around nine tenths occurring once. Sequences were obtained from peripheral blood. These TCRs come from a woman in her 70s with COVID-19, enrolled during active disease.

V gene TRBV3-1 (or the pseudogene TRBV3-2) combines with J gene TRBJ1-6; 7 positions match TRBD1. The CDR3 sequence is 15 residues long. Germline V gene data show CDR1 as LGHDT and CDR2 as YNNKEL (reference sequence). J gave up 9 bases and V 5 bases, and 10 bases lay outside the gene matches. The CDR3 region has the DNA TGTGCCAGCAGCTCAAGCGACAGGGTAGGTTCACCCCTCCACTTT. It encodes CASSSSDRVGSPLHF.

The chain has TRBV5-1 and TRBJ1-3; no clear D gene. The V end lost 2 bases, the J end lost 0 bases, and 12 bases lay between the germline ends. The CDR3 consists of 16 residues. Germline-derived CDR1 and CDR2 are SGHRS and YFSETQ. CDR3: CASSFTLASSGNTIYF. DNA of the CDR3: TGCGCCAGCAGCTTTACCCTAGCTAGCTCTGGAAACACCATATATTTT.

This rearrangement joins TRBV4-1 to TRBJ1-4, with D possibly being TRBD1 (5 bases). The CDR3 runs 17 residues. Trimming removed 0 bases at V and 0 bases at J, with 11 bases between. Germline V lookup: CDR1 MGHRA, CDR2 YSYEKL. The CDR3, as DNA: TGCGCCAGCAGCCAAGAAGGTTCAGGGCCAACTAATGAAAAACTGTTTTTT. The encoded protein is CASSQEGSGPTNEKLFF.

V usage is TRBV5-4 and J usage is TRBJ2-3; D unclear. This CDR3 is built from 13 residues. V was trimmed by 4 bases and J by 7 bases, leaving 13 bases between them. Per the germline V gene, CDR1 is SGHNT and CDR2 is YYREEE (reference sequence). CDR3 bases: TGTGCCAGCAGCGACCAACTATTAAATACGCAGTATTTT. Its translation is CASSDQLLNTQYF.

CDR3 in amino acids: CASSWRTGGDEKLFF. The CDR3 coding sequence is TGTGCCAGCAGCTGGCGGACAGGGGGAGATGAAAAACTGTTTTTT. The chain has TRBV7-2 and TRBJ1-4; 10 nucleotides agree with TRBD1. Germline loops: CDR1 SGHTA, CDR2 FQGNSA. The CDR3 consists of 15 residues. V lost 4 bases, J lost 6 bases, and 5 bases stayed unmatched.

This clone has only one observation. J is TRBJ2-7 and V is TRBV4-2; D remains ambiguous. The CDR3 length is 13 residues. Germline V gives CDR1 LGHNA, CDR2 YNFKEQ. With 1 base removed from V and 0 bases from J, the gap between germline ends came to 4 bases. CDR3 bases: TGTGCCAGCAGCCAAGCTCGCTCCTACGAGCAGTACTTC. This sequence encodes CASSQARSYEQYF.

This CDR3 reads CASSSLTGTGYGYTF. CDR3 DNA: TGTGCCAGCAGTTCCCTTACCGGGACAGGCTATGGCTACACCTTC. The chain couples TRBV6-5 to TRBJ1-2; the match to TRBD1 covers 8 bases. The V gene end was trimmed by 4 bases and the J gene end by 4 bases; junction bases not matched to a gene: 8. Germline-derived CDR1 and CDR2 are MNHEY and SVGAGI. The CDR3 has 15 amino acids.

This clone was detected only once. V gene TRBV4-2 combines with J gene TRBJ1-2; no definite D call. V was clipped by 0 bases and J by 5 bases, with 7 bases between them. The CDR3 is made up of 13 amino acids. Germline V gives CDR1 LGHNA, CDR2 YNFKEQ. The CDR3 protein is CASSQDLEYGYTF. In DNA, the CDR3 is TGTGCCAGCAGCCAAGATCTAGAGTATGGCTACACCTTC.

The CDR3 sequence is CASSRTALDSGNTIYF. The CDR3 DNA follows: TGTGCCAGCAGTAGGACAGCGCTTGACTCTGGAAACACCATATATTTT. This chain joins TRBV28 and TRBJ1-3; possibly TRBD1 for D (6 bases). V gave up 5 bases and J gave up 0 bases, with 14 bases separating them. Germline V gives CDR1 MDHEN, CDR2 SYDVKM. The CDR3 totals 16 residues.

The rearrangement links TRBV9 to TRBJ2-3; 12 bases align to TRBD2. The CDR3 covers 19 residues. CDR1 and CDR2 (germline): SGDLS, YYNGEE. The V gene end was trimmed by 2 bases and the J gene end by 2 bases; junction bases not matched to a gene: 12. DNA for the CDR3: TGTGCCAGCAGCGTCGATTCTAGCGGGGGGGATCTCTACACAGATACGCAGTATTTT. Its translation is CASSVDSSGGDLYTDTQYF.

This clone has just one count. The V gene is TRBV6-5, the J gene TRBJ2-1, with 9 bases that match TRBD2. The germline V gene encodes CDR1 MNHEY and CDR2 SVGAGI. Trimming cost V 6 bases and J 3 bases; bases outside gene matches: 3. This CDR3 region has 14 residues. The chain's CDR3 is CASSLAGFYNEQFF. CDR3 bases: TGTGCCAGCAGCCTAGCGGGGTTCTACAATGAGCAGTTCTTC.

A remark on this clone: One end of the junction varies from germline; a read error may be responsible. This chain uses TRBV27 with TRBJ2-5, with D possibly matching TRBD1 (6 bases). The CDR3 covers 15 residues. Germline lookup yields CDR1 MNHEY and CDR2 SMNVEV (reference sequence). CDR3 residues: CASRLRTNREETQYF. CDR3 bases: TGTGCCAGCCGTTTAAGGACAAACAGGGAAGAGACCCAGTACTTC.

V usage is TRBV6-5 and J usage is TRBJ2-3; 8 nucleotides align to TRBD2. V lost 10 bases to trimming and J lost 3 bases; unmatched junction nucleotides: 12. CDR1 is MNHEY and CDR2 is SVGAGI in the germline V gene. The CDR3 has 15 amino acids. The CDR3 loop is CATPSTSGSTDTQYF. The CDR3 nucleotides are TGTGCCACCCCTAGCACTAGCGGCTCAACAGATACGCAGTATTTT.

The CDR3 DNA reads TGTGCCACCAGTGACCCCGGAGGACAGGGGTCCTACGAGCAGTACTTC. Translated: CATSDPGGQGSYEQYF. The chain recombines TRBV24-1 with TRBJ2-7, with TRBD1 identical over 9 bases. CDR3 length equals 16 residues. With 4 bases clipped from V and 1 base from J, the junction kept 7 bases outside the gene matches. Germline lookup yields CDR1 KGHDR and CDR2 SFDVKD.